The present entry profiles one T cell receptor (beta chain) with its context. There are many counts of this clone. No antigen is known for it. Sequencing ends 3 residues short of the CDR3 end; the germline J gene provides the rest. This sample stems from a study of T cell clonality in common variable immunodeficiency (dated by TCRdb to between 2014 and 2016). CDR1 and CDR2 are drawn from the germline V gene (reference sequence): LNHDA, SQIVND. Spanning cysteine to phenylalanine, the CDR3 consists of 17 amino acids. Only the CDR3 bases that were read are kept: 42 of them, in frame from base 1. Germline trimming amounts to 0 bases on V and 1 base on J, with 6 as the count of junction bases outside the gene matches. Here is what the overall study found, with its caveats: Patient heterogeneity within the CVID cohort put limits on correlating repertoire features with clinical complications. Healthy controls shared more TCRbeta clones with each other than CVID subjects shared among themselves (p < 0.0001). Although equal DNA input was used, an average of approximately 82,000 unique sequences per sample was obtained for controls, compared with approximately 32,000 for CVID samples. Increased TCRbeta clonality was found in CVID subjects compared with healthy controls (t-test p = 0.018), with the increase being most characteristic of about a third of subjects. Reportedly, TCRbeta sequences from CVID had fewer deletions and N-nucleotide insertions, and highly modified clones with 13 or more V deletions were absent from CVID. According to the authors, figuring out what caused the increased clonality in CVID would require sequencing the repertoires of T cell subpopulations.

Predominantly Caucasian heritage was noted among both the CVID patients and the healthy controls. Heparinized peripheral whole blood samples of about 5 to 8 ml were collected from each donor. TCRbeta CDR3 repertoires were sequenced from genomic DNA of adults with common variable immune deficiency (CVID) and healthy adult controls. There were approximately 22 healthy adult volunteers in the control group (around twelve female and some ten male), ranging in age from about 20 to 75 years, with a mean age of roughly 35. Diluted blood was density-centrifuged over Hypaque 1077 or Ficoll-Paque to isolate peripheral blood mononuclear cells. Genomic DNA was obtained from unsorted mononuclear cells using either Qiagen column purification or a centrifugation-based method. For sequencing, equivalent amounts of genomic DNA were input from CVID and control samples. For every sample, a 60 bp segment covering the rearranged TCRbeta CDR3 region was amplified and then sequenced. TCRbeta amplification used the immunoSEQ assay, a bias-corrected multiplex PCR with high-throughput sequencing. From the authors' description of their analysis: Each unique nucleotide sequence was treated as a clone and annotated with V, D and J genes, copy number and frequency. Sequences were labeled productive if in frame, and non-productive if out of frame or containing stop codons. As previously described, clonality was calculated on the basis of Shannon's entropy. The predicted amino acid sequences of productive clones were used to derive mean CDR3 Kyte-Doolittle hydropathy. Scaled V gene usage was hierarchically clustered using Manhattan distance and complete linkage with the R hclust function. Sharing of clones by CDR3 amino acid sequence was evaluated through resampling of 12 repertoires per group over 100 rounds. The repertoires were searched for 65 to 85 published EBV-specific TCRbeta sequences and roughly 250 published CMV-specific TCRbeta sequences. After two CVID samples that produced fewer than 10,000 sequences were dropped from the analysis, around 40 CVID repertoires remained. TCRdb provides this immuneACCESS table in a form limited to in-frame rearrangements. Some clones are lacking; in checked studies, under half of them reflect an unresolved V gene, and why the rest are absent is not known. V, J and clone size reflect that table, while D and trimming were determined from the DNA. Listed for this sample are about 42,000 clones, none observed only a single time. The top ten clones comprise over 1.2% of the sample.

The rearranged chain carries TRBV19 and TRBJ2-1; 7 middle bases align to TRBD2. Input material: peripheral blood mononuclear cells. The sequence derives from a person aged 18 to 70 in good health. The CDR3 in this case is CASSIDRPSGSYNEQFF. The sequenced part of the CDR3 DNA is TGTGCCAGTAGTATAGATCGGCCTAGCGGATCCTACAATGAG.